A selection of T cell receptor beta chains follows, all from one sample in a study of radiotherapy plus CTLA-4 blockade in lung cancer. Sequencing used immunoSEQ multiplex PCR; TCRdb keeps in-frame clones, though not all of them. Among tens of thousands of clones, roughly four fifths were seen once, and the ten largest hold about 9%. Specimen: peripheral blood, collected from a patient treated with radiotherapy plus ipilimumab. The receptors originated from a human donor with non-small cell lung cancer who had stable disease on radiotherapy plus ipilimumab. The CDR3 runs from the conserved cysteine through the conserved F or W. D genes are given only for firm matches. Size values are once, few and many counts, or a class for expanded clones, and some rows have none.

J,size,length,D,V,CDR3,DNA
TRBJ1-2,.,14,.,TRBV27,CASRTETPNYGYTF,TGTGCCAGCCGGACAGAAACTCCTAACTATGGCTACACCTTC
TRBJ2-7,.,13,.,TRBV10-3,CAISENREYEQYF,TGTGCCATCAGTGAAAACAGGGAATACGAGCAGTACTTC
TRBJ2-6,.,17,.,TRBV4-3,CASSQDTGYSGANVLTF,TGCGCCAGCAGCCAAGATACAGGGTACTCTGGGGCCAACGTCCTGACTTTC
TRBJ1-2,.,15,TRBD1,TRBV7-9,CASSLGMGQGFGYTF,TGTGCCAGCAGCTTAGGCATGGGACAGGGCTTTGGCTACACCTTC
TRBJ2-7,.,15,.,TRBV6-5,CASSPAPTYSYEQYF,TGTGCCAGCAGTCCCGCCCCCACATACTCCTACGAGCAGTACTTC
TRBJ2-7,.,15,.,TRBV7-2,CASSPPGQSGGEQYF,TGTGCCAGCAGCCCTCCGGGACAGTCCGGGGGAGAGCAGTACTTC
TRBJ1-4,.,15,.,TRBV9,CASSSSRGVGEKLFF,TGTGCCAGCAGCTCATCCAGGGGAGTAGGAGAAAAACTGTTTTTT
TRBJ1-1,.,15,TRBD1,TRBV7-6,CASSSQGAQNTEAFF,TGTGCCAGCAGCTCTCAGGGGGCGCAGAACACTGAAGCTTTCTTT
TRBJ1-1,.,12,TRBD1,TRBV7-3,CASSLDRGRAFF,TGTGCCAGCAGCTTAGACAGGGGACGAGCTTTCTTT
TRBJ1-5,.,18,.,TRBV9,CASSVGEGGGYSNQPQHF,TGTGCCAGCAGCGTCGGAGAAGGAGGGGGATATAGCAATCAGCCCCAGCATTTT
TRBJ1-1,.,14,.,TRBV5-1,CASSFADLDTEAFF,TGCGCCAGCAGCTTTGCCGATCTGGACACTGAAGCTTTCTTT
TRBJ1-1,.,14,TRBD1,TRBV5-1,CASSLGTGGTEAFF,TGCGCCAGCAGCTTGGGGACAGGTGGCACTGAAGCTTTCTTT
TRBJ1-1,once,13,.,TRBV5-1,CASSDYSLTEAFF,TGCGCCAGCAGCGATTATTCCCTCACTGAAGCTTTCTTT
TRBJ2-7,.,14,.,TRBV7-6,CASSLGAGSYEQYF,TGTGCCAGCAGCTTAGGGGCAGGGTCCTACGAGCAGTACTTC
TRBJ1-6,.,14,.,TRBV5-1,CASRTQEYNSPLHF,TGCGCCAGCAGGACCCAGGAGTATAATTCACCCCTCCACTTT
TRBJ2-5,.,16,TRBD1,TRBV2,CASTEDRPTAQETQYF,TGTGCCAGCACCGAGGACAGGCCCACGGCTCAAGAGACCCAGTACTTC
TRBJ2-5,.,11,.,TRBV7-6,CASSLSGTQYF,TGTGCCAGCAGCTTATCTGGGACCCAGTACTTC
TRBJ2-1,.,15,TRBD1,TRBV19,CASLSMGQGRNEQFF,TGTGCCAGTTTATCCATGGGACAGGGGAGGAATGAGCAGTTCTTC
TRBJ2-2,.,15,TRBD1,TRBV9,CASSRQGASAGELFF,TGTGCCAGCAGCAGACAGGGGGCAAGCGCCGGGGAGCTGTTTTTT
TRBJ2-3,once,14,.,TRBV27,CASTRIGGTDTQYF,TGTGCCAGCACCCGGATCGGGGGCACAGATACGCAGTATTTT
TRBJ1-5,.,15,.,TRBV6-5,CASREFGGNIQPQHF,TGTGCCAGCAGAGAATTCGGGGGTAATATCCAGCCCCAGCATTTT
TRBJ1-6,.,16,.,TRBV7-9,CASSLAGGQNNSPLHF,TGTGCCAGCAGCTTAGCGGGTGGGCAGAATAATTCACCCCTCCACTTT